This T cell receptor (beta chain) comes out of a study of blood T cell repertoires in COVID-19 (dated by TCRdb to the early 2020s). For the study in its entirety: The collaborator samples originated in the United States, Italy and Spain and spanned the acute and convalescent phases of COVID-19. The repertoires were released in a freely available public database meant as a resource for research on the immune response to SARS-CoV-2. The samples were drawn from two sources: the first 160 participants of the ongoing ImmuneRACE study, and 1,000 to 1,500 subjects contributed by 6 global collaborators. Subjects who had been exposed to COVID-19, were actively infected with it, or had recovered from it provided the deeply sampled blood TCRbeta repertoires that made up the dataset. Where available, HLA class I and class II types were taken from metadata supplied by the sample provider and were not determined by assay-based typing. The prospective study material was composed of cDNA or gDNA derived from T cells, B-cell-depleted T cells, or PBMCs. Nearly every sample came with metadata listing a de-identified subject ID, COVID-19 status, age in years and sex. Broader findings and caveats from the paper: Clinical and demographic metadata were provided uncurated, with the amount varying by source and participant.

The count of this clone is one. It has no known antigen specificity. The sample holds no much larger clone one base away, and base qualities are not on file. TCRbeta CDR3 regions were amplified from genomic DNA using the immunoSEQ Assay, a bias-controlled multiplex PCR. In the source study's methods: The number of nucleated cells in each sample was estimated by amplification of reference gene primers within the assay. To quantify the absolute abundance of each unique TCRbeta CDR3 rearrangement, sequence reads were collapsed and filtered. Productive Simpson clonality was computed per sample as the square root of Simpson's diversity index over productive rearrangements. Held by TCRdb, this immuneACCESS table contains in-frame sequences only and omits some clones. Under half of the omission traces to an unresolved V gene where checked; the cause of the rest is unknown. The V and J calls and the clone size are those of that table, but D and trimming were determined from the DNA. The sample table lists about 110,000 clones, around 80% of them with a count of one. The ten largest clones add up to around 4.7% of the sample.

V is cut back by 2 bases and J by 3 bases, with 8 bases in the junction unmatched. Taken from cysteine to phenylalanine, the CDR3 has 16 residues. The read is trimmed to its CDR3 DNA, 48 bases read in frame from base 1. Sequences SGDLS (CDR1) and YYNGEE (CDR2) are obtained from the germline V gene. Each collaborating institution followed its own protocols to collect whole blood in K2EDTA tubes. Collaborator samples were shipped for TCRbeta analysis as frozen whole blood, isolated PBMCs, or DNA extracted from either sample type. The source of this sequence is a human donor in a cohort sampled during active or convalescent COVID-19. The V gene is TRBV9 and the J gene is TRBJ1-3; TRBD1 matches 7 bases in the middle. Sequenced material: peripheral blood. The DNA sequence follows: TGTGCCAGCAGCGTCGGACAGGCCGGTTTTGGAAACACCATATATTTT. Translated, this gives CASSVGQAGFGNTIYF. With the rest looked up from the reference TRBV9 and TRBJ1-3 genes rather than sequenced, the full variable domain is DSGVTQTPKHLITATGQRVTLRCSPRSGDLSVYWYQQSLDQGLQFLIQYYNGEERAKGNILERFSAQQFPDLHSELNLSSLELGDSALYFCASSVGQAGFGNTIYFGEGSWLTVV.